Below, 12 T cell receptor beta chains from the same sample are listed, as sequenced in a study of blood T cell repertoires in COVID-19. The method was immunoSEQ multiplex PCR; TCRdb's version includes in-frame clones alone and lacks a portion of them. The profile shows under 150,000 clones, approximately 80% of them singletons. Specimen: peripheral blood. These receptors were obtained from a human donor with acute or convalescent COVID-19. The donor label of this sample is uncertain.

The chain joins TRBV5-1 to TRBJ2-3; the match to TRBD1 covers 12 bases. The CDR3 is 15 residues long. V lost 4 bases and J lost 5; bases outside the gene matches: 5. Germline values: CDR1 SGHRS, CDR2 YFSETQ. CDR3 protein: CASSPGTGGIDTQYF. CDR3 DNA sequence: TGCGCCAGCAGCCCCGGGACAGGGGGCATAGATACGCAGTATTTT.

The chain uses TRBV5-1 and TRBJ1-6, with 7 bases lining up with TRBD1. In germline, CDR1 is SGHRS, CDR2 YFSETQ. J was trimmed by 9 bases and V by 0 bases; bases with no gene match: 6. The CDR3 is 15 residues long. The CDR3 DNA follows: TGCGCCAGCAGCTTGGGGGACAGCAGCATTTCACCCCTCCACTTT. This translates into CASSLGDSSISPLHF.

The gene calls are TRBV6-5 and TRBJ2-7; perhaps TRBD1 as D (6 bases). CDR1 MNHEY and CDR2 SVGAGI come from the germline V gene. The CDR3 is 16 residues long. The V and J ends lost 0 bases and 0 bases respectively, with 12 bases between them. CDR3 coding DNA: TGTGCCAGCAGTTACTCGATTGTAGGGGGCTCCTACGAGCAGTACTTC. Encoded protein: CASSYSIVGGSYEQYF.

V gene TRBV3-1 (or the pseudogene TRBV3-2) combines with J gene TRBJ1-3; no clear D gene. CDR3 length: 17 residues. The V gene's germline CDR1 is LGHDT and CDR2 YNNKEL (reference sequence). The V and J ends lost 0 bases and 2 bases respectively, with 14 bases between them. In DNA form, the CDR3 reads TGTGCCAGCAGCCAAGATCCGGGTCCAAGCCCTGGAAACACCATATATTTT. Its protein is CASSQDPGPSPGNTIYF.

Here the CDR3 DNA reads TGTGCCACCAGTTGGGACAGGGGGAATTCACCCCTCCACTTT. This translates into CATSWDRGNSPLHF. V gene TRBV15 combines with J gene TRBJ1-6; 11 nucleotides agree with TRBD1. The junction had 2 bases not matched to a gene; V was cut back by 6 bases and J by 7 bases. Germline V gene data show CDR1 as LNHNV and CDR2 as YYDKDF (reference sequence). The CDR3 contains 14 residues. The whole variable domain, filled in from reference TRBV15 and TRBJ1-6, reads DAMVIQNPRYQVTQFGKPVTLSCSQTLNHNVMYWYQQKSSQAPKLLFHYYDKDFNNEADTPDNFQSRRPNTSFCFLDIRSPGLGDTAMYLCATSWDRGNSPLHFGNGTRLTVT.

The chain carries TRBV29-1 and TRBJ2-5, with a possible D match to TRBD1 (6 bases). CDR1 and CDR2 (germline): SQVTM, ANQGSEA. CDR3 length: 15 residues. With 1 base removed from V and 4 bases from J, the gap between germline ends came to 16 bases. CDR3 residues: CSVEGESGATETQYF. CDR3 nucleotides: TGCAGCGTTGAAGGCGAATCAGGGGCAACAGAGACCCAGTACTTC.

The chain uses TRBV6-5 and TRBJ2-5; D possibly corresponds to TRBD1 (5 bases). This CDR3 is 14 amino acids long. CDR1 and CDR2 from the germline V gene are MNHEY and SVGAGI. V lost 0 bases and J lost 3, with 8 bases in between. CDR3 loop: CASSYSTAKETQYF. CDR3 DNA: TGTGCCAGCAGTTACTCGACAGCAAAAGAGACCCAGTACTTC.

The chain joins TRBV11-2 to TRBJ1-2; D might be TRBD1 (6 bases). The V end was cut by 5 bases, the J end by 2 bases, with 9 bases between. Germline-derived CDR1 and CDR2 are SGHAT and FQNNGV. The CDR3 runs to 13 residues. Here the CDR3 reads CASSPGANYGYTF. CDR3 DNA sequence: TGTGCCAGCAGCCCAGGGGCGAACTATGGCTACACCTTC. Full variable domain (remainder filled in from reference TRBV11-2 and TRBJ1-2): EAGVAQSPRYKIIEKRQSVAFWCNPISGHATLYWYQQILGQGPKLLIQFQNNGVVDDSQLPKDRFSAERLKGVDSTLKIQPAKLEDSAVYLCASSPGANYGYTFGSGTRLTVV.

The gene calls are TRBV27 and TRBJ2-2, with D uncertain. The CDR3 is made up of 13 amino acids. V was clipped by 3 bases and J by 1 base, with 3 bases between them. From germline, CDR1 is MNHEY and CDR2 SMNVEV (reference sequence). For the CDR3, the DNA is TGTGCCAGCAGTTTCAAGAACACCGGGGAGCTGTTTTTT. It specifies CASSFKNTGELFF.

J is TRBJ2-3 and V is TRBV5-1, with TRBD1 as a possible D gene (6 bases). Germline CDR1 reads SGHRS; CDR2 reads YFSETQ. CDR3 length equals 14 residues. The ends were cut back, 4 bases at V and 5 bases at J, with 14 bases in the middle. CDR3 loop: CASSPTGGKDTQYF. DNA of the CDR3: TGCGCCAGCAGCCCGACAGGTGGGAAAGATACGCAGTATTTT.

The chain couples TRBV19 to TRBJ1-5, with D maybe TRBD1 (6 bases). The length of the CDR3 is 15 residues. CDR1 is LNHDA and CDR2 is SQIVND in the germline V gene (reference sequence). The V end was cut by 6 bases, the J end by 5 bases, with 17 bases between. This CDR3 reads CASRLRGQIHQPQHF. DNA of the CDR3: TGTGCCAGTAGGTTACGAGGACAGATACATCAGCCCCAGCATTTT.

This clone was counted at least ten times. The chain is built from TRBV2 and TRBJ1-1; TRBD1 aligns across 8 bases. J was trimmed by 4 bases and V by 3 bases; bases with no gene match: 1. Germline loops: CDR1 SNHLY, CDR2 FYNNEI. The CDR3 loop spans 13 amino acids. The DNA of the CDR3 is TGTGCCAGCAGTGATACAGGGGGCACTGAAGCTTTCTTT. It encodes CASSDTGGTEAFF.